This T cell receptor beta chain was sequenced during a study of blood T cells in healthy people across ages (dated by TCRdb to about 2015). For context, the study as a whole: In model experiments, roughly one uniquely barcoded TCR beta cDNA molecule per two T cells was captured by template switching. To track age-related changes in TCR beta repertoire diversity, the study relied on deep sequencing normalized with unique cDNA molecular identifiers. The donors were split into four age groups: young (average around 15 years), middle-aged (around 40), aged (about 56) and long-lived (approximately 80). To avoid experimental bias, donors of different ages were randomly spread across the sequencing lanes. Two additional independent replicas of 1 million unique cDNA reads from the same blood draw were analyzed for two donors (one aged 18 to 30 and one aged 80 or older). Findings and caveats that apply to the study as a whole: Estimates of total diversity from one million sequenced T cells were regarded as lower bounds and underestimates. Compared with the aged group, the long-lived group had more naive CD4+ T cells, fewer expanded clones and increased TCR diversity, a pattern suggesting age selection. The CMV infection status of donors was not known, potentially confounding age-related changes in expanded clonotypes. Observed TCR beta diversity per million T cells fell roughly linearly with age, and a significant reduction was already apparent by age around 44. There was a strong correlation between observed TCR beta diversity and the percentage of naive T cells measured by flow cytometry. Conclusive comparison of naive and antigen-experienced compartments was prevented by the profiling of bulk unsorted PBMCs.

This clonotype has only a few counts. Its recognized antigen is unknown. No qualities accompany the bases; no much larger clone lies one base away. Receptors were amplified or captured by 5' RACE. The reads were generated on an Illumina HiSeq 2500. The second PCR ran for about 6 to 12 cycles and used a J-beta primer mix along with a sample-barcoded 5' primer. Each TCR beta cDNA molecule received a unique molecular identifier from a template-switch 5' adaptor carrying 12 random nucleotides. Each sample yielded at least 2.5 million CDR3-containing paired-end reads. All of the RNA was converted into first-strand cDNA using the Mint cDNA synthesis kit, with a TRBC-specific oligonucleotide serving as the primer. After uracil-DNA glycosylase treatment, a first 18-cycle PCR used universal primers M1SS and BC2_uni_R on all cDNA. Per the authors' processing: Each sample was normalized by randomly selecting 1 million high-quality reads, each carrying a distinct molecular identifier. Instead of being binned into consensus sequences, reads with shared molecular identifiers were discarded. MiTCR, set to a Q25 quality threshold and the strictest error-elimination algorithm, was used for CDR3 identification, clonotype clustering and error correction. A nonparametric unseen species model using Euler transformation provided a lower-bound estimate of total TCR beta diversity. Using fastp at Q25 and MiXCR, TCRdb reprocessed the public reads and kept productive beta chains. Each CDR3 protein gets just one entry, which takes the most common genes and DNA from the rows behind it. The V and J calls and clone size are TCRdb's, not the authors'. Here the sample has about 800,000 distinct CDR3 sequences; about 46% occur a single time. The ten largest clonotypes hold about a sixth of the sample.

In the germline V gene (reference sequence), CDR1 corresponds to LGHDT and CDR2 to YNNKEL. From the cysteine up to the phenylalanine, the CDR3 has a length of 14 residues. CDR3 DNA only is kept here, 42 bases in frame from base 1. V has 5 bases trimmed and J has 7 bases trimmed; junction bases matching no gene number 9. The 39 donors, aged roughly 6 to 100 years, were systemically healthy Caucasian individuals from Russia. Each donor gave roughly 9 milliliters of peripheral blood, drawn into EDTA-treated Vacutainer tubes. Ficoll-Paque density-gradient centrifugation was used to isolate PBMCs, with at least 7 million obtained per sample. Trizol reagent was used to extract total RNA from the PBMCs, yielding at least 5.5 micrograms per sample. For every donor, flow cytometry on a PBMC aliquot measured the percentage of naive CD45RAhigh/CD27high T cells.

The rearrangement combines TRBV3-1 with TRBJ2-7, with TRBD1 identical over 9 junction bases. The sample was blood. This clonotype was obtained from an older man in good health. The sequenced DNA is TGTGCCAGCAGCAACGCGGGACAGGGAGGAGAGCAGTACTTC. This yields the protein CASSNAGQGGEQYF.